The 18 T cell receptor beta chains reported below all come from one sample, sequenced in a study of post-analysis software for immune sequencing data. Study-level points and caveats: Controls had lower frequencies than patients of about 5 TRBV segments, which included TRBV5-6, TRBV5-1 and TRBV20-1.

TCR beta cDNA libraries included unique molecular identifiers. TCRdb reprocessed the PCR reads via MiXCR and lists one record per CDR3 protein. Of hundreds of thousands of distinct CDR3 sequences listed, roughly 47% are singletons. Their antigen targets remain unknown. The sequenced material came from blood. Every receptor here comes from a girl aged 5 to 17 with multiple sclerosis.

This clonotype was counted a few times. The gene calls are TRBV10-3 and TRBJ1-2; D call uncertain. This CDR3 is built from 16 residues. Trimming pared 4 bases from V and 5 bases from J, leaving 20 bases between. CDR1 and CDR2 (germline): ENHRY, SYGVKD. CDR3 nucleotide sequence: TGTGCCATCAGTGGTTTTTGGGCCCCACGACCTTATGGCTACACCTTC. Translation: CAISGFWAPRPYGYTF.

This clonotype was detected a few times. The chain combines TRBV20-1 with TRBJ2-5; 7 bases fit TRBD2. With 1 base clipped from V and 2 bases from J, the junction kept 7 bases outside the gene matches. Germline values: CDR1 DFQATT, CDR2 SNEGSKA (reference sequence). This CDR3 comprises 15 residues. In DNA form, the CDR3 reads TGCAGTGCTAGAGCGGTAGGGAGGGATCAAGAGACCCAGTACTTC. Translating it yields CSARAVGRDQETQYF.

About this clonotype itself: The junction does not match germline at one end; this may be a read error. This chain links TRBV5-1 with TRBJ2-7; 8 bases agree with TRBD1. The CDR3 sequence is 13 residues long. Germline loops: CDR1 SGHRS, CDR2 YFSETQ. Here the CDR3 reads CASSRDRTYGQYF. The CDR3 nucleotides read TGCGCCAGCTCCAGGGACAGGACCTACGGGCAGTACTTC.

V and J are TRBV7-8 and TRBJ1-2; D is perhaps TRBD1 (6 bases). The V gene's germline CDR1 is SGHVS and CDR2 FQNEAQ. Trimming removed 4 bases from V and 4 bases from J, with 13 bases in between. The CDR3 sequence is 14 residues long. For the CDR3, the DNA is TGTGCCAGCAGCTCCACAGGGACCGGCTATGGCTACACCTTC. Its translation: CASSSTGTGYGYTF.

This clonotype was counted a few times. This chain links TRBV10-3 with TRBJ1-1; TRBD1 agrees at 7 bases. This CDR3 contains 16 residues. V gave up 3 bases and J gave up 1 base; unmatched junction bases: 8. CDR1 and CDR2 from the germline V gene are ENHRY and SYGVKD. CDR3 nucleotides: TGTGCCATCAGTGACCGGGGACAGCTAAGGAACACTGAAGCTTTCTTT. It specifies CAISDRGQLRNTEAFF.

V and J are TRBV7-8 and TRBJ1-1; 7 positions match TRBD1. Germline trimming cut 5 bases from V and 4 bases from J; bases unmatched to any gene: 7. CDR1 SGHVS and CDR2 FQNEAQ come from the germline V gene. The CDR3 contains 14 residues. The CDR3 protein is CASSLGDSRTEAFF. The CDR3 DNA is TGTGCCAGCAGCCTAGGGGACAGCCGCACTGAAGCTTTCTTT.

This clonotype was seen a few times. The chain has TRBV29-1 and TRBJ2-7; 7 positions agree with TRBD2. The germline gives CDR1 SQVTM, CDR2 ANQGSEA. Losses at the gene ends were 6 bases for V and 2 bases for J; bases not matched to a gene: 10. The CDR3 has 14 amino acids. CDR3 sequence: CSVSPGAGAYEQYF. The CDR3 coding sequence is TGCAGCGTCTCTCCCGGGGCGGGGGCCTACGAGCAGTACTTC.

Notes on this clonotype: Because the CDR3 is missing its conserved closing phenylalanine or tryptophan, this is likely a read error. V is TRBV5-8 and J is TRBJ2-7, with D perhaps TRBD2 (5 bases). The CDR3 contains 14 residues. The ends were cut back, 5 bases at V and 0 bases at J, with 12 bases in the middle. Germline CDR1 is SGHTS and CDR2 is YDEGEE. This CDR3 reads CASSDWRVSYEQYC. The CDR3, as DNA: TGTGCCAGCAGTGACTGGCGGGTCTCCTACGAGCAGTACTGC.

The chain employs TRBV4-1 and TRBJ2-4, with 7 bases lining up with TRBD2. With 3 bases clipped from V and 0 bases from J, the junction kept 2 bases outside the gene matches. The germline V gene has CDR1 MGHRA and CDR2 YSYEKL. This CDR3 comprises 15 residues. CDR3 region: CASSQGGGAKNIQYF. The CDR3 nucleotides are TGCGCCAGCAGCCAGGGCGGGGGAGCCAAAAACATTCAGTACTTC.

The chain recombines TRBV18 with TRBJ2-5; D call uncertain. Germline loops: CDR1 KGHSH, CDR2 LQKENI. CDR3 length equals 14 residues. The V and J ends lost 0 bases and 5 bases respectively, with 10 bases between them. CDR3 residues: CASSPPQDLETQYF. The CDR3, as DNA: TGTGCCAGCTCACCACCGCAGGATCTGGAGACCCAGTACTTC.

This clonotype was detected only once. The genes are TRBV12-3 or TRBV12-4 and TRBJ2-1, with D maybe TRBD1 (6 bases). The CDR3 consists of 15 residues. Trimming removed 6 bases at V and 0 bases at J, with 12 bases between. CDR3 bases: TGTGCCAGCAGCTCCGGGACACACTCCTACAATGAGCAGTTCTTC. It specifies CASSSGTHSYNEQFF.

The gene calls are TRBV15 and TRBJ2-1; weak D call: TRBD2 (6 bases). Germline V gene lookup returns CDR1 LNHNV and CDR2 YYDKDF (reference sequence). The V end lost 0 bases, the J end lost 8 bases, and 14 bases lay between the germline ends. The CDR3 is 15 amino acids. This chain's CDR3 is CATSRDQSSAHEQFF. CDR3 in DNA: TGTGCCACCAGCAGAGACCAATCTAGCGCTCATGAGCAGTTCTTC.

There are a few counts of this clonotype. The chain uses TRBV12-3 or TRBV12-4 and TRBJ2-6; 13 positions match TRBD2. This CDR3 is 18 amino acids long. V was clipped by 5 bases and J by 4 bases; unmatched bases: 8. The CDR3 sequence: CASSILPGLAGGANVLTF. The CDR3 coding sequence is TGTGCCAGCAGTATACTCCCGGGACTAGCGGGGGGGGCCAACGTCCTGACTTTC.

V usage is TRBV5-1 and J usage is TRBJ2-7; possibly TRBD2 for D (7 bases). The CDR3 totals 13 residues. V dropped 7 bases and J dropped 5 bases, with 16 bases sitting between them. Germline CDR1 SGHRS, CDR2 YFSETQ. The CDR3 loop is CASGGGRANEQYF. The CDR3 region has the DNA TGCGCCAGCGGCGGGGGCAGGGCAAACGAGCAGTACTTC.

The chain employs TRBV5-1 and TRBJ1-5, with D perhaps matching TRBD1 (6 bases). V dropped 1 base and J dropped 5 bases, with 22 bases sitting between them. This CDR3 is 18 amino acids long. The V gene's germline CDR1 is SGHRS and CDR2 YFSETQ. The CDR3 sequence is CASSLRGPGGPSHQPQHF. DNA of the CDR3: TGCGCCAGCAGCTTGCGGGGCCCGGGGGGGCCTTCTCATCAGCCCCAGCATTTT. The variable domain in full, with the rest retrieved from reference TRBV5-1 and TRBJ1-5, is KAGVTQTPRYLIKTRGQQVTLSCSPISGHRSVSWYQQTPGQGLQFLFEYFSETQRNKGNFPGRFSGRQFSNSRSEMNVSTLELGDSALYLCASSLRGPGGPSHQPQHFGDGTRLSIL.

This clonotype was found a few times. The chain recombines TRBV6-5 with TRBJ1-5; D is unresolved. Germline CDR1 MNHEY, CDR2 SVGAGI. CDR3 length equals 15 residues. Deletions cut 0 bases from V and 1 base from J, with 7 bases between. The CDR3 spells CASSYSRRSNQPQHF. CDR3 coding DNA: TGTGCCAGCAGTTACTCGCGACGAAGCAATCAGCCCCAGCATTTT.

The chain recombines TRBV30 with TRBJ2-3; unclear D gene. This CDR3 is built from 15 residues. V lost 2 bases, J lost 1 base, and 13 bases lay in between. Germline V gene data show CDR1 as GTSNPN and CDR2 as SVGIG (reference sequence). The CDR3 is CAWSQDLPGTDTQYF. The CDR3 nucleotides read TGTGCCTGGAGTCAGGACCTGCCGGGCACAGATACGCAGTATTTT.

This clonotype occurred a few times. V usage is TRBV12-3 or TRBV12-4 and J usage is TRBJ2-7, with TRBD1 identical over 9 bases. The J segment lost 2 bases and the V segment lost 5 bases, leaving 1 base of the junction unmatched. The CDR3 spans 13 residues. The CDR3 spells CASSGTGPYEQYF. CDR3 DNA sequence: TGTGCCAGCAGTGGGACAGGGCCCTACGAGCAGTACTTC.